Following are 4 T cell receptor beta chains from one sample sequenced in a study of CD4 T cell repertoires in COVID-19. The table came from immunoSEQ multiplex PCR; TCRdb's copy has only in-frame clones and leaves some out. This table holds approximately 75,000 clones, about 83% found once. The specimen comprised CD4+ T cells from peripheral blood, sampled after recovery from COVID-19. These TCRs come from a human donor who had COVID-19.

This chain connects TRBV24-1 to TRBJ2-5, with unresolved D. This CDR3 region has 15 residues. Trimming pared 5 bases from V and 0 bases from J, leaving 12 bases between. Looked up from germline, CDR1 is KGHDR and CDR2 is SFDVKD. The CDR3 coding sequence is TGTGCCACCAGTGTCCTTGGCCGGGACCAAGAGACCCAGTACTTC. It yields the protein CATSVLGRDQETQYF.

V is TRBV19 and J is TRBJ1-3; D not certain. The CDR3 contains 15 residues. Germline CDR1 is LNHDA and CDR2 is SQIVND (reference sequence). V lost 9 bases and J 0 bases, leaving 15 bases between the germline ends. The DNA of the CDR3 is TGTGCCAGCACGGACGTCCGGGGCTCTGGAAACACCATATATTTT. Translated: CASTDVRGSGNTIYF.

The CDR3 is CASSLNNEQFF. For the CDR3, the DNA is TGTGCCAGCAGCTTAAACAATGAGCAGTTCTTC. The V call is TRBV11-3, the J call TRBJ2-1, with D uncertain. Germline loops: CDR1 SGHNT, CDR2 YENEEA. CDR3 length: 11 amino acids. Trimming pared 2 bases from V and 5 bases from J, leaving 1 base between. The complete variable domain, with remaining parts taken from reference TRBV11-3 and TRBJ2-1, reads EAGVVQSPRYKIIEKKQPVAFWCNPISGHNTLYWYLQNLGQGPELLIRYENEEAVDDSQLPKDRFSAERLKGVDSTLKIQPAELGDSAVYLCASSLNNEQFFGPGTRLTVL.

The genes are TRBV6-1 and TRBJ1-5; the D is unclear. CDR1 and CDR2 (germline): MNHNS, SASEGT. Trimming removed 2 bases from V and 4 bases from J, with 9 bases in between. This CDR3 has 14 residues. Written as DNA, the CDR3 is TGTGCCAGCAGTGAAATGGGCCAAAATCAGCCCCAGCATTTT. As protein: CASSEMGQNQPQHF.